The clone carrying this T cell receptor beta chain was recorded once. Its antigen remains unknown. The data originate from a study of a mutant IDH1 vaccine in newly diagnosed glioma. Sequencing was performed with immunoSEQ multiplex PCR; in TCRdb, only in-frame clones are kept and a portion is missing. Counted here are approximately 37,000 clones, around 82% occurring once; the ten biggest clones make up around 20%. Germline V gene sequence: CDR1 MDHEN, CDR2 SYDVKM. V lost 4 bases and J lost 3; bases outside the gene matches: 8. This CDR3 comprises 16 residues. Time point: week 47, end of study. Each vaccine dose was 300 ug of mutant IDH1 20-mer peptide, with topical imiquimod.

The sequenced sample was PBMCs, obtained from a glioma patient whose treatment included an IDH1 peptide vaccine. This chain uses TRBV28 with TRBJ2-7; 11 bases agree with TRBD1. The sequence was obtained from a man aged 18 to 29 with glioma. Some clones in this sample may be carry-over from other donors' samples. CDR3 sequence reads: CASSSSGGTGGYEQYF. CDR3 DNA: TGTGCCAGCAGTTCCTCAGGAGGGACAGGGGGCTACGAGCAGTACTTC.